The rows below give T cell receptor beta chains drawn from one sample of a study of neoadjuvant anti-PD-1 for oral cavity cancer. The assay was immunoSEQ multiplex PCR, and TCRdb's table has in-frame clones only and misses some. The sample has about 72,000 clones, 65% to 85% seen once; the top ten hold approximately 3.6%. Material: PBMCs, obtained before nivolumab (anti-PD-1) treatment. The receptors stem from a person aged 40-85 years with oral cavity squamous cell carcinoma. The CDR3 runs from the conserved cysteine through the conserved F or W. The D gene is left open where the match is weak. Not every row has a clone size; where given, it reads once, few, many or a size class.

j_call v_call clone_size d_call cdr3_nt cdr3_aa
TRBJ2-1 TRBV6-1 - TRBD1 TGTGCCAGCAGGAGACAGGGGGCGGATGAGCAGTTCTTC CASRRQGADEQFF
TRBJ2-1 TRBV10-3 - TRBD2 TGTGCCATCAGTGAGTTAGGGAGGGGCACGAACAATGAGCAGTTCTTC CAISELGRGTNNEQFF
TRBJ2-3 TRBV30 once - TGTGCCTGGAGTGTAGGTGGAGCTAGCACAGATACGCAGTATTTT CAWSVGGASTDTQYF
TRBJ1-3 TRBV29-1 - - TGCAGCGGAGGAGGGGCACCCGGAAACACCATATATTTT CSGGGAPGNTIYF
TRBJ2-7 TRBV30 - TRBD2 TGTGCCTGGAGTGTACCCCGGGGACTAGCGGTCTACGAGCAGTACTTC CAWSVPRGLAVYEQYF
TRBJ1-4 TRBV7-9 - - TGTGCCAGCAGCGTCAATGACGGGCCCGAACTTGAAAAACTGTTTTTT CASSVNDGPELEKLFF
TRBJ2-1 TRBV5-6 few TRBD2 TGTGCCAGCAGCAAGGGACTAGCGGACTACAATGAGCAGTTCTTC CASSKGLADYNEQFF
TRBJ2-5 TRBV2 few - TGTGCCAGCAGTGGCAGTTACCAAGAGACCCAGTACTTC CASSGSYQETQYF
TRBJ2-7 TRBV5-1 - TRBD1 TGCGCCAGCAGCTTTCAAGGACAGGGTACCTACGAGCAGTACTTC CASSFQGQGTYEQYF
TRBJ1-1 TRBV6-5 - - TGTGCCAGCAGTTACGCCGCGGACACTGAAGCTTTCTTT CASSYAADTEAFF
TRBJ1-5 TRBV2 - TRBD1 TGTGCCAGCAGTGAATGGGGACAGGATATCCAGCCCCAGCATTTT CASSEWGQDIQPQHF
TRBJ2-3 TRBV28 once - TGTGCCAGCAGTTTGTTGAGGAGCACAGATACGCAGTATTTT CASSLLRSTDTQYF
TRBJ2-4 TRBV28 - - TGTGCCATCCAAACTCAGGGAGCCAAAAACATTCAGTACTTC CAIQTQGAKNIQYF
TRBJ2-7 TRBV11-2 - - TGTGCCAGCAGCGCAGGACAGTACGTCGAGCAGTACTTC CASSAGQYVEQYF
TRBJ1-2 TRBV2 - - TGTGCCAGCAGTTCCCAGGGACCCGACACCTTC CASSSQGPDTF
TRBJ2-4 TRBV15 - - TGTGCCACCAGCGGGTGGGGAACACCACTAGCCAAAAACATTCAGTACTTC CATSGWGTPLAKNIQYF
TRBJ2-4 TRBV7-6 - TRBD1 TGTGCCAGCAGCTTACCTTGGGGGCCCGGGACAGGGGGCGGAAACATTCAGTACTTC CASSLPWGPGTGGGNIQYF
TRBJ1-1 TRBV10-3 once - TGTGCCATCAGTGAGTCCGGGGGGGTGGGTGAAGCTTTCTTT CAISESGGVGEAFF
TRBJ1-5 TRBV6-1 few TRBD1 TGTGCCAGCAGTGAATGGACAGGGGGCGACAATCAGCCCCAGCATTTT CASSEWTGGDNQPQHF
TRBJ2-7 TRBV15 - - TGTGCCACCAGCAGTGGCTCGACCTACGAGCAGTACTTC CATSSGSTYEQYF
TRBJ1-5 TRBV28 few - TGTGCCAGCAGTTTTGCGAGTCGGCTTAGTAATCAGCCCCAGCATTTT CASSFASRLSNQPQHF
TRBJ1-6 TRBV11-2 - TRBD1 TGTGCCAGCAGGAAGCTTACAGGGGGACGTAATTCACCCCTCCACTTT CASRKLTGGRNSPLHF
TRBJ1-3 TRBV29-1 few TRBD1 TGCAGCGTTGTAACAGGGGGTGGAAACACCATATATTTT CSVVTGGGNTIYF
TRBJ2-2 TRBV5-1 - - TGCGCCAGCAGCTTGTCGGGACGTGCGAACACCGGGGAGCTGTTTTTT CASSLSGRANTGELFF
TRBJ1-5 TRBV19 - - TGTGCCAGTACCGCGTTTGGGCAGGTCGCGAAGCCCCAGCATTTT CASTAFGQVAKPQHF
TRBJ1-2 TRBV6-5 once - TGTGCCAGCAGTTACTCGACACAGGTTGGATGGGGCTACACCTTC CASSYSTQVGWGYTF
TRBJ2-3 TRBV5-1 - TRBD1 TGCGCCAGCAGCCCAGGACAGGGGGCTACAGATACGCAGTATTTT CASSPGQGATDTQYF
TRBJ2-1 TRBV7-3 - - TGTGCCAGCAGCAGGGACTTGGGGGATAGGCAGCAGTTCTTC CASSRDLGDRQQFF
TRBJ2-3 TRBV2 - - TGTGCCAGCAGCCTGGGTCTCGCAGGCTCAGATACGCAGTATTTT CASSLGLAGSDTQYF
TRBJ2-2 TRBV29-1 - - TGCAGCGTTCTAGAAGTGCTAATATCCGCGGACACCGGGGAGCTGTTTTTT CSVLEVLISADTGELFF
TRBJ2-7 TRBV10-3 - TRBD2 TGTGCCATCAGTGGGACTAGCGGGTCCTCCTACGAGCAGTACTTC CAISGTSGSSYEQYF
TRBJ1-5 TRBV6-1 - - TGTGCCAGCAGTGAATTTCAGCCCCAGCATTTT CASSEFQPQHF
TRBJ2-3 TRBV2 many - TGTGCCAGCAGCAGGACAGAGAGTATTGATACGCAGTATTTT CASSRTESIDTQYF